The 7 T cell receptor beta chains reported below all come from one sample, sequenced in a study of control samples from healthy donors and cancer patients. Measured with immunoSEQ multiplex PCR; TCRdb has only the in-frame clones, and not every one. The data show approximately 110,000 clones, 83% seen once. Sequencing input: blood. The source of these receptors is a woman aged 45-65 years in good health.

This chain links TRBV28 with TRBJ2-7; no definite D call. Trimming cost V 2 bases and J 4 bases, with 18 bases left between them. Germline values: CDR1 MDHEN, CDR2 SYDVKM. This CDR3 is 16 amino acids long. CDR3 loop: CASSLEVSSQSYEQYF. CDR3 DNA sequence: TGTGCCAGCAGTTTAGAAGTTTCTTCCCAGTCATACGAGCAGTACTTC. Complete variable domain (other parts from reference TRBV28 and TRBJ2-7): DVKVTQSSRYLVKRTGEKVFLECVQDMDHENMFWYRQDPGLGLRLIYFSYDVKMKEKGDIPEGYSVSREKKERFSLILESASTNQTSMYLCASSLEVSSQSYEQYFGPGTRLTVT.

Only one count was recorded for this clone. The V gene is TRBV10-3, the J gene TRBJ1-1; no definite D call. Germline values: CDR1 ENHRY, CDR2 SYGVKD. The germline V and J ends were trimmed by 3 bases and 0 bases, with 11 bases remaining between them. The length of the CDR3 is 15 residues. CDR3: CAISDFRQVNTEAFF. For the CDR3, the DNA is TGTGCCATCAGTGATTTTCGGCAGGTGAACACTGAAGCTTTCTTT.

In DNA, the CDR3 is TGTGCCAGCAGCTTAACTTTAGGAAACACCATATATTTT. It specifies CASSLTLGNTIYF. The rearrangement uses TRBV7-2 and TRBJ1-3, with D unresolved. V lost 2 bases and J lost 4, with 6 bases in between. Germline V gene data show CDR1 as SGHTA and CDR2 as FQGNSA. The CDR3 totals 13 residues.

The CDR3 reads CASSPDTNYGYTF. CDR3 bases: TGTGCCAGCAGCCCGGACACGAACTATGGCTACACCTTC. The chain recombines TRBV7-2 with TRBJ1-2; D may be TRBD1 (5 bases). Deletions cut 5 bases from V and 2 bases from J, with 9 bases between. CDR1 and CDR2 from the germline V gene are SGHTA and FQGNSA. The CDR3 covers 13 residues.

The J gene is TRBJ1-1, the V gene TRBV19; 7 bases are a match to TRBD1. Germline CDR1 LNHDA, CDR2 SQIVND (reference sequence). With V trimmed by 3 bases and J by 5 bases, 3 bases remained unmatched. There are 13 residues in the CDR3. The CDR3 nucleotides are TGTGCCAGTAGTATGACAGGGCGAACTGAAGCTTTCTTT. This gives the protein CASSMTGRTEAFF.

The J gene is TRBJ2-5, the V gene TRBV5-5; no reliable D call. Germline assignment: CDR1 SGHKS and CDR2 YYEKEE (reference sequence). V gave up 0 bases and J gave up 1 base, with 10 bases separating them. The CDR3 is 15 residues long. CDR3 amino acids: CASSLAQTRQETQYF. The CDR3 DNA follows: TGTGCCAGCAGCTTGGCCCAGACTCGCCAAGAGACCCAGTACTTC.

The V call is TRBV11-2, the J call TRBJ1-1; D perhaps matches TRBD1 (6 bases). Germline V CDR1 and CDR2: SGHAT, FQNNGV. The germline V and J ends were trimmed by 1 base and 0 bases, with 15 bases remaining between them. The CDR3 sequence is 17 residues long. CDR3 in amino acids: CASSLGQGGLLNTEAFF. CDR3 DNA sequence: TGTGCCAGCAGCTTAGGGCAAGGGGGGCTGTTGAACACTGAAGCTTTCTTT.